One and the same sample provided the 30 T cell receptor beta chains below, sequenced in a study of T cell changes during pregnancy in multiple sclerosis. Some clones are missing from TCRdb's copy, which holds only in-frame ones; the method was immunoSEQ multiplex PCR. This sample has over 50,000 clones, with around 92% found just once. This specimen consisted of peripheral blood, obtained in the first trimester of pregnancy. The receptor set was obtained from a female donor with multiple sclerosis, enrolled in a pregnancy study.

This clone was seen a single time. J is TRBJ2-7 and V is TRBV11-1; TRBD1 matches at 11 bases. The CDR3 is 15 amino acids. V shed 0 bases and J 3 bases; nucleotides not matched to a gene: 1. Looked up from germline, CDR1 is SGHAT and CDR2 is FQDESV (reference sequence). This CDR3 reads CASSLAGTGGYEQYF. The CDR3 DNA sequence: TGTGCCAGCAGCTTAGCCGGGACAGGGGGCTACGAGCAGTACTTC. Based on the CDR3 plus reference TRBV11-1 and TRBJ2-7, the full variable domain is EAEVAQSPRYKITEKSQAVAFWCDPISGHATLYWYRQILGQGPELLVQFQDESVVDDSQLPKDRFSAERLKGVDSTLKIQPAELGDSAMYLCASSLAGTGGYEQYFGPGTRLTVT.

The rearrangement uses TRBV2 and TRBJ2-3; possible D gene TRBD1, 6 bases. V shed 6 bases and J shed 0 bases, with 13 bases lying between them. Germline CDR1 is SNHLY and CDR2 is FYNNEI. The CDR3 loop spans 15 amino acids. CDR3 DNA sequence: TGTGCCAGCAGAGCCCGACAGGCAAGCACAGATACGCAGTATTTT. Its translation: CASRARQASTDTQYF. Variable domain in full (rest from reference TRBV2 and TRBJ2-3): EPEVTQTPSHQVTQMGQEVILRCVPISNHLYFYWYRQILGQKVEFLVSFYNNEISEKSEIFDDQFSVERPDGSNFTLKIRSTKLEDSAMYFCASRARQASTDTQYFGPGTRLTVL.

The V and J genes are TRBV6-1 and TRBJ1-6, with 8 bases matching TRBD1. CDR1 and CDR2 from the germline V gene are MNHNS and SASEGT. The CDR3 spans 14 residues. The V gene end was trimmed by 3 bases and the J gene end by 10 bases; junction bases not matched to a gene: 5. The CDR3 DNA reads TGTGCCAGCAGTGACGGACAGGGCTCATCACCCCTCCACTTT. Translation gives CASSDGQGSSPLHF.

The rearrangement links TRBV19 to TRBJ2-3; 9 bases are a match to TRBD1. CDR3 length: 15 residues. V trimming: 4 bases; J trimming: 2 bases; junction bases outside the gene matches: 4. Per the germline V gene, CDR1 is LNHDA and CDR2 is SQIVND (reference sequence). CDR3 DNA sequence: TGTGCCAGTAGTACCGGACAGGGGCCCACAGATACGCAGTATTTT. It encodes CASSTGQGPTDTQYF.

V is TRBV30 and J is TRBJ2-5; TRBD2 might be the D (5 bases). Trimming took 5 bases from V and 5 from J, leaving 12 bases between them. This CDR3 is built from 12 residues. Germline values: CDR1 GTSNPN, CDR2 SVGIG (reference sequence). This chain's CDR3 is CAWDRDRETQYF. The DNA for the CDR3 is TGTGCCTGGGACCGGGATCGGGAGACCCAGTACTTC.

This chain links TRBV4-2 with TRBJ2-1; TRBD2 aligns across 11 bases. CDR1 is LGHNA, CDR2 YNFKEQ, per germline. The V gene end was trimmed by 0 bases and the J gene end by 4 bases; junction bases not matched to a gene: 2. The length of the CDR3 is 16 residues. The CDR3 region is CASSQDSSGGYNEQFF. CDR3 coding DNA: TGTGCCAGCAGCCAAGACTCTAGCGGGGGGTACAATGAGCAGTTCTTC.

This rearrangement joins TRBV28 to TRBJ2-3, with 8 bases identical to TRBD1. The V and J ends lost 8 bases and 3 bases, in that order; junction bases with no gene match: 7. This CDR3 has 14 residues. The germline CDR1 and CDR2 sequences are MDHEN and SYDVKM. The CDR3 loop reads CASSRQGATDTQYF. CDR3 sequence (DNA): TGTGCCAGCTCGAGGCAGGGGGCGACAGATACGCAGTATTTT.

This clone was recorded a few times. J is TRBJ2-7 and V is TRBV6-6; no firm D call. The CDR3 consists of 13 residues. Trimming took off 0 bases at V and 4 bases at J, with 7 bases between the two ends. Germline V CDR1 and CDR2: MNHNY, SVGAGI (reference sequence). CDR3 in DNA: TGTGCCAGCAGTTACTCGAGTAGATACGAGCAGTACTTC. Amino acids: CASSYSSRYEQYF.

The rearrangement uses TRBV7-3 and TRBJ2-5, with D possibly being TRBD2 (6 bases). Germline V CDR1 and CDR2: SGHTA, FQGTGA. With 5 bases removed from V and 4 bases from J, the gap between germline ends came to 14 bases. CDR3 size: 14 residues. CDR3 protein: CASSVRGSGETQYF. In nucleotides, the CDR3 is TGTGCCAGCAGCGTCCGGGGGAGCGGAGAGACCCAGTACTTC.

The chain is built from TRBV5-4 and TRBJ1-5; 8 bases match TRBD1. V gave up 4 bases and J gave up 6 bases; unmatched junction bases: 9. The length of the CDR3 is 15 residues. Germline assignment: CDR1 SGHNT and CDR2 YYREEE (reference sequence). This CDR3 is CASSPGGADRQPQHF. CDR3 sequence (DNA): TGTGCCAGCAGCCCAGGGGGCGCCGATCGTCAGCCCCAGCATTTT.

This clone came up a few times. The CDR3 bases are TGTGCCAGCAGTTTCGGGTCGAACACTGAAGCTTTCTTT. This sequence encodes CASSFGSNTEAFF. The V call is TRBV13, the J call TRBJ1-1; D not resolved. Germline assignment: CDR1 PRHDT and CDR2 FYEKMQ (reference sequence). Trimming shortened V by 6 bases and J by 1 base, and 9 bases separated the two germline ends. This CDR3 is 13 amino acids long.

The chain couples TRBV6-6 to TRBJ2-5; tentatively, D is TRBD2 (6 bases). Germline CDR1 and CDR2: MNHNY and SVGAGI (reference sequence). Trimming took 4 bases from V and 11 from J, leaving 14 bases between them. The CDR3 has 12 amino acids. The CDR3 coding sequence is TGTGCCAGCAGTTCCGGGAGATTTGAGCAGTACTTC. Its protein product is CASSSGRFEQYF.

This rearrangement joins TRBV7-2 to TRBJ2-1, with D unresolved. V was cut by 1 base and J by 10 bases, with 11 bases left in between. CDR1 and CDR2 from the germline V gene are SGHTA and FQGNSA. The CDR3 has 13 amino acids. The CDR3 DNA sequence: TGTGCCAGCAGCTTAGGAAGACTTACGGAGCAGTTCTTC. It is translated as CASSLGRLTEQFF.

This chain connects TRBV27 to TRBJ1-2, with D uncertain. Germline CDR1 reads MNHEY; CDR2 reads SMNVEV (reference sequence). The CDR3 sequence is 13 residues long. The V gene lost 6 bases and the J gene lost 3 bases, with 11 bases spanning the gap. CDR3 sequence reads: CASSSSKYYGYTF. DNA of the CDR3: TGTGCCAGCAGCTCCTCTAAATACTATGGCTACACCTTC.

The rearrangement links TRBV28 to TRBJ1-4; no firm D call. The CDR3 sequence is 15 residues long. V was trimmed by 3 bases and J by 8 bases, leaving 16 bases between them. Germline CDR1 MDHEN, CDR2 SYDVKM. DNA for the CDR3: TGTGCCAGCAGTTTCCCCGAAACGGGTGGGGAAAAACTGTTTTTT. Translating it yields CASSFPETGGEKLFF.

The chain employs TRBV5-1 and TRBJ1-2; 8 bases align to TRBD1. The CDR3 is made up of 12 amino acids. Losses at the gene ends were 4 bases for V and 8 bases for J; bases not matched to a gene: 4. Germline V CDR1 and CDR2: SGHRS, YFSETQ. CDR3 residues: CASSRTGNGYTF. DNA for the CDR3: TGCGCCAGCAGCCGGACAGGGAACGGCTACACCTTC.

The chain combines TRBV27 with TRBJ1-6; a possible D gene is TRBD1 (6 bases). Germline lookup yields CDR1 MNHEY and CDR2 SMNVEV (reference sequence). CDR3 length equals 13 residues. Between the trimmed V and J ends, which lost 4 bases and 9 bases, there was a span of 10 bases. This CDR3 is CASSSGDASPLHF. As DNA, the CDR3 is TGTGCCAGCAGTTCAGGGGACGCTTCACCCCTCCACTTT.

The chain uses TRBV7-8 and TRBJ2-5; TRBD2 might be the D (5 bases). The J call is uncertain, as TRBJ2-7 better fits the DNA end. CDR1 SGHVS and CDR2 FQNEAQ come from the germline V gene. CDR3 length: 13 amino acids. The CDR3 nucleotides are TGTGCCAGCAGCCTTGGACGGGATTACGAGCAGTACTTC. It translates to CASSLGRDYEQYF.

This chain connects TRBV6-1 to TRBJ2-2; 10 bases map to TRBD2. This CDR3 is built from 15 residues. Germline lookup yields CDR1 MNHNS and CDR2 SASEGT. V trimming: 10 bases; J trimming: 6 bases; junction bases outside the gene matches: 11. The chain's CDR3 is CAIGPAGGPAGELFF. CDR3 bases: TGTGCCATCGGGCCAGCGGGAGGGCCGGCCGGGGAGCTGTTTTTT.

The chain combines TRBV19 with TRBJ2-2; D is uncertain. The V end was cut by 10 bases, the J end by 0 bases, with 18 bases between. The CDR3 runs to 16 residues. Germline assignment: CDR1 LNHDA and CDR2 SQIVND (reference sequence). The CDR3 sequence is CATQRLFGANTGELFF. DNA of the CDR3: TGTGCCACCCAGCGTCTTTTCGGTGCGAACACCGGGGAGCTGTTTTTT.

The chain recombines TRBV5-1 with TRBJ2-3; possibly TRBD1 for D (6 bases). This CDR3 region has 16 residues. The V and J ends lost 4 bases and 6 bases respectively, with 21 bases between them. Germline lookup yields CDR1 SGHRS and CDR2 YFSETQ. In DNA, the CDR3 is TGCGCCAGCAGCGCGATACAGGGATCGTTTGAGGATACGCAGTATTTT. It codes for CASSAIQGSFEDTQYF.

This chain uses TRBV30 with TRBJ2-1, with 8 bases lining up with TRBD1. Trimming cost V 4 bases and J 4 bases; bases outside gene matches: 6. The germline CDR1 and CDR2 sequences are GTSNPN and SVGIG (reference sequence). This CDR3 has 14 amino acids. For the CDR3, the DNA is TGTGCCTGGAAAGTGACAGGGGTGTACAATGAGCAGTTCTTC. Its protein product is CAWKVTGVYNEQFF.

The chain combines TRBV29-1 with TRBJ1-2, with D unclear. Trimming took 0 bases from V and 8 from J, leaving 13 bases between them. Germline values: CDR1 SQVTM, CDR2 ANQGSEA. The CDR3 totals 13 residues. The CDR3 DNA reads TGCAGCGTTGAAGATTTAGCGAAAGGGGGCTACACCTTC. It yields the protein CSVEDLAKGGYTF.

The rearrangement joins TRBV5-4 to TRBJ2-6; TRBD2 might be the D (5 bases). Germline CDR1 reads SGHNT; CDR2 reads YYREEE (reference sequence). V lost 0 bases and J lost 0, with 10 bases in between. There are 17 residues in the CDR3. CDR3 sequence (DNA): TGTGCCAGCAGCTTGGTAATTGGGAGCTCTGGGGCCAACGTCCTGACTTTC. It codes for CASSLVIGSSGANVLTF.

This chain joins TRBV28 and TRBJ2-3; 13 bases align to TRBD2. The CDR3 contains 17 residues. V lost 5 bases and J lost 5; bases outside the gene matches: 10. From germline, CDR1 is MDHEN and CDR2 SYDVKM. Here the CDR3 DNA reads TGTGCCAGCAGTACCGACCGGACTAGCGGGAGAGTAGATACGCAGTATTTT. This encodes CASSTDRTSGRVDTQYF.

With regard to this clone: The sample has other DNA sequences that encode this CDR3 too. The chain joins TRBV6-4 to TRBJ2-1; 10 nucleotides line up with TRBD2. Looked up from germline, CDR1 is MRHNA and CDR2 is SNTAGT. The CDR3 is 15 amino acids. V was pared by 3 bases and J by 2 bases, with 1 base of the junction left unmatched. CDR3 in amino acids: CASSDSGGTYNEQFF. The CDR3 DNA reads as TGTGCCAGCAGTGATAGCGGGGGGACCTACAATGAGCAGTTCTTC.

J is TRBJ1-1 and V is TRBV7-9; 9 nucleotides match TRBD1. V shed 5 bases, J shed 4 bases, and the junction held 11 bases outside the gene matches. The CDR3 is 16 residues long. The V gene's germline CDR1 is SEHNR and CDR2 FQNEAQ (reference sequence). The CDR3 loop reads CASSERTGASGTEAFF. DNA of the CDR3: TGTGCCAGCAGCGAACGGACAGGGGCCTCGGGCACTGAAGCTTTCTTT. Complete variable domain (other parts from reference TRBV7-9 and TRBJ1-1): DTGVSQNPRHKITKRGQNVTFRCDPISEHNRLYWYRQTLGQGPEFLTYFQNEAQLEKSRLLSDRFSAERPKGSFSTLEIQRTEQGDSAMYLCASSERTGASGTEAFFGQGTRLTVV.

In nucleotides, the CDR3 is TGTGCCAGCTCACCACTAGAGCAGCAGTTCTTC. It translates to CASSPLEQQFF. The rearrangement links TRBV18 to TRBJ2-1, with unresolved D. The CDR3 contains 11 residues. Trimming took off 1 base at V and 11 bases at J, with 6 bases between the two ends. In germline, CDR1 is KGHSH, CDR2 LQKENI.

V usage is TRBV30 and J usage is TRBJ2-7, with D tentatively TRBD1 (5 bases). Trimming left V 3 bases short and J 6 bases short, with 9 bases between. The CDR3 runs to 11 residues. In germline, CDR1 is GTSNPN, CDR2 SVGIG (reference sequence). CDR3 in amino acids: CAWRLQGEQYF. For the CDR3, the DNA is TGTGCCTGGAGGCTCCAGGGCGAGCAGTACTTC.

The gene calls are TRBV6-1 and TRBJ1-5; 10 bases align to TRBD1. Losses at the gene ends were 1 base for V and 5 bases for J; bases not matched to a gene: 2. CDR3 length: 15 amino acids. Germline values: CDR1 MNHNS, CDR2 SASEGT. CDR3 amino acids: CASSEDGQGDQPQHF. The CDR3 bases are TGTGCCAGCAGTGAAGACGGACAGGGGGATCAGCCCCAGCATTTT.